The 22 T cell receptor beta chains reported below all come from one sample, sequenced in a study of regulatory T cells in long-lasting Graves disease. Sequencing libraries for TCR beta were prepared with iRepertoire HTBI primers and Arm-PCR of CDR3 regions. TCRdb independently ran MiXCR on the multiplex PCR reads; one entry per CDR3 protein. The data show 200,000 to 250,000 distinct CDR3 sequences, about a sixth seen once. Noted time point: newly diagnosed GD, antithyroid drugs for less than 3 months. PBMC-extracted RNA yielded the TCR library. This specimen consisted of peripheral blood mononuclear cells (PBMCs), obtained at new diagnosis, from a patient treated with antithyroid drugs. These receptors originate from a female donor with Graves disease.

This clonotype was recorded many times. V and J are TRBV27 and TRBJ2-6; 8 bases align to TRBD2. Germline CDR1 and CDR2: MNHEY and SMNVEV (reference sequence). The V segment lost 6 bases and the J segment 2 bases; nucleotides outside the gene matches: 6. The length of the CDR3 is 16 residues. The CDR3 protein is CASSPDGGAGANVLTF. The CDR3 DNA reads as TGTGCCAGCAGCCCGGACGGGGGGGCTGGGGCCAACGTCCTGACTTTC.

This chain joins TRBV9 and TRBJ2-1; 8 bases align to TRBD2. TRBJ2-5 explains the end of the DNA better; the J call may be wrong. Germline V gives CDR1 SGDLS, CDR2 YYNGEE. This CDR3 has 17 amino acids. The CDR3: CASSVEGTSGSPETQYF. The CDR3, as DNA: TGTGCCAGCAGCGTAGAGGGGACCAGCGGGAGCCCTGAGACCCAGTACTTC.

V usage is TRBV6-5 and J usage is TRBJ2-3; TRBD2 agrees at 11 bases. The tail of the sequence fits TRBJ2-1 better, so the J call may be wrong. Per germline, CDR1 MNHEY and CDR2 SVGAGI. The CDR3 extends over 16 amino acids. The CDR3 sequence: CASSYSTSGTYNEQFF. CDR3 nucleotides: TGTGCCAGCAGTTACTCGACTAGCGGGACCTACAATGAGCAGTTCTTC.

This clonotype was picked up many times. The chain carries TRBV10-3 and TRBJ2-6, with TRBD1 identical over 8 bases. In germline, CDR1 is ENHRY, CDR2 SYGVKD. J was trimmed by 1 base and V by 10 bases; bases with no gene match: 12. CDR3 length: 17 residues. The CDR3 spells CASGPGQGRSGANVLTF. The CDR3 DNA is TGTGCCAGCGGGCCAGGACAGGGACGTTCTGGGGCCAACGTCCTGACTTTC.

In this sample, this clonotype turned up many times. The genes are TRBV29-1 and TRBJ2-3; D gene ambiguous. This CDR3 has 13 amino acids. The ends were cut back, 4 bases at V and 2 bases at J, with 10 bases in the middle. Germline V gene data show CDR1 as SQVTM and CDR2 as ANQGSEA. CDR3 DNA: TGCAGCGTTGCTAGAGACCCCACAGATACGCAGTATTTT. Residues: CSVARDPTDTQYF.

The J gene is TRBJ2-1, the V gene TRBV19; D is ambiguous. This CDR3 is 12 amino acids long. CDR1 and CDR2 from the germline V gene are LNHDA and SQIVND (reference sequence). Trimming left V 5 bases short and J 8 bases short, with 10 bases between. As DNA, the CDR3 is TGTGCCAGTAGTTTCGAGGACGATGAGCAGTTCTTC. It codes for CASSFEDDEQFF.

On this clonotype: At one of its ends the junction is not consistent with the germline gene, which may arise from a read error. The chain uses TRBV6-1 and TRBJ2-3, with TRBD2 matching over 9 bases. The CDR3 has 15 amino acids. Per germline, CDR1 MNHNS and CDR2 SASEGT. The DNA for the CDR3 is TGTGCCAGCAGCTCCGGGACTAGCAGCACAGATACGCAATATTTT. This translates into CASSSGTSSTDTQYF.

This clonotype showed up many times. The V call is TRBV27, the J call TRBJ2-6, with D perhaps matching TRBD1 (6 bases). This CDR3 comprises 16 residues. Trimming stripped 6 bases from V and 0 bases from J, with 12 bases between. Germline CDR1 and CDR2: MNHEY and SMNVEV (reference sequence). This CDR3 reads CASSSGEFSGANVLTF. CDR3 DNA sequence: TGTGCCAGCAGCTCAGGGGAGTTCTCTGGGGCCAACGTCCTGACTTTC.

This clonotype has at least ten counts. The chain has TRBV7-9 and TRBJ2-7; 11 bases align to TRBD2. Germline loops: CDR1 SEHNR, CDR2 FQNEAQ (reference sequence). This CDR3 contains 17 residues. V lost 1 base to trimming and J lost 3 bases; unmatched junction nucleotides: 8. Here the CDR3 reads CASSLVPGTSGIYEQYF. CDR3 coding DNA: TGTGCCAGCAGCTTAGTACCGGGGACTAGCGGTATCTACGAGCAGTACTTC.

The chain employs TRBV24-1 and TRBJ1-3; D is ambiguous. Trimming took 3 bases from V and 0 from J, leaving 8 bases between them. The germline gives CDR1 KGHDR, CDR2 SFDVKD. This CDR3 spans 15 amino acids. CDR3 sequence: CATSDRTDSGNTIYF. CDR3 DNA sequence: TGTGCCACCAGTGATCGGACGGACTCTGGAAACACCATATATTTT.

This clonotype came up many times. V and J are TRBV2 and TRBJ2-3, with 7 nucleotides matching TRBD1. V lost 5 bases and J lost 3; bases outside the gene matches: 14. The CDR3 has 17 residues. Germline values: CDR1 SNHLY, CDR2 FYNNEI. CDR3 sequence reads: CASSHPAQGNGTDTQYF. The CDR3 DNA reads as TGTGCCAGCAGTCACCCAGCACAGGGGAATGGTACAGATACGCAGTATTTT. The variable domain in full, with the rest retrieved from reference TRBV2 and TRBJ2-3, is EPEVTQTPSHQVTQMGQEVILRCVPISNHLYFYWYRQILGQKVEFLVSFYNNEISEKSEIFDDQFSVERPDGSNFTLKIRSTKLEDSAMYFCASSHPAQGNGTDTQYFGPGTRLTVL.

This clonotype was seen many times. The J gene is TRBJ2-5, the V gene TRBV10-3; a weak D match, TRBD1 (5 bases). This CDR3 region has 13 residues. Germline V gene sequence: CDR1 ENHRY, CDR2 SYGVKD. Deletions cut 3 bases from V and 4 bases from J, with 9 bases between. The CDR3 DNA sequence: TGTGCCATCAGTGACAGGGTTCGAGAGACCCAGTACTTC. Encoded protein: CAISDRVRETQYF.

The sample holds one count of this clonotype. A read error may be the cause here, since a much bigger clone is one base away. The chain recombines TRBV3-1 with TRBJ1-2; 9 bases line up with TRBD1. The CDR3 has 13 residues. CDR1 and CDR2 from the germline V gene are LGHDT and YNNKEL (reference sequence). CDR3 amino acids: CASSQWTGDGSTF. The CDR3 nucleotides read TGTGCCAGCAGCCAATGGACAGGGGACGGCTCCACCTTC. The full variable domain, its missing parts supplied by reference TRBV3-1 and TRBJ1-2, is DTAVSQTPKYLVTQMGNDKSIKCEQNLGHDTMYWYKQDSKKFLKIMFSYNNKELIINETVPNRFSPKSPDKAHLNLHINSLELGDSAVYFCASSQWTGDGSTFGSGTRLTVV.

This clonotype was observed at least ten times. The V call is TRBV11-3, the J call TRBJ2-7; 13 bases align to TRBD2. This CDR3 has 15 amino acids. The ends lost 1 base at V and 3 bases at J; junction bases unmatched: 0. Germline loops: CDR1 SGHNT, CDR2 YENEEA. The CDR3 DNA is TGTGCCAGCAGCTTAGGGACTAGCGGGAGCTACGAGCAGTACTTC. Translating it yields CASSLGTSGSYEQYF.

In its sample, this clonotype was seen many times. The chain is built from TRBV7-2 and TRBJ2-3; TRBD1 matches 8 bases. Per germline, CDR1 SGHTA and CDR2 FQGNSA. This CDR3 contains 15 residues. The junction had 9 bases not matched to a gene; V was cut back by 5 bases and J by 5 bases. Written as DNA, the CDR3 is TGTGCCAGCAGCCTCCAGGGGGCGAATATAGATACGCAGTATTTT. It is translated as CASSLQGANIDTQYF.

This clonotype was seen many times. CDR3 DNA sequence: TGTGCCAGCAGCAGGGGGCAGAACACTGAAGCTTTCTTT. Translation gives CASSRGQNTEAFF. V and J are TRBV3-1 and TRBJ1-1; 7 bases match TRBD1. J gave up 1 base and V 5 bases, and 1 base lay outside the gene matches. CDR1 and CDR2 (germline): LGHDT, YNNKEL (reference sequence). The CDR3 contains 13 residues.

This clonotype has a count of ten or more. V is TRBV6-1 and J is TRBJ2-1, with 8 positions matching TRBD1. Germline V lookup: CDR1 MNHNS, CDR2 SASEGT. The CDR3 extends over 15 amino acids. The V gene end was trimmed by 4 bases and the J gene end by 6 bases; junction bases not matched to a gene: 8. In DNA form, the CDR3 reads TGTGCCAGCAGTGGGACAGGGTGGGAGTCCAATGAGCAGTTCTTC. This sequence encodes CASSGTGWESNEQFF.

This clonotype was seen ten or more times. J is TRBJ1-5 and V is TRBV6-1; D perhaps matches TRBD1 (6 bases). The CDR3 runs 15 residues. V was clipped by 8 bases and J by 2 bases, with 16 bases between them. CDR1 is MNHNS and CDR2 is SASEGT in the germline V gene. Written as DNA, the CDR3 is TGTGCCAGCCGGCGGGACATAGATGGCAATCAGCCCCAGCATTTT. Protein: CASRRDIDGNQPQHF.

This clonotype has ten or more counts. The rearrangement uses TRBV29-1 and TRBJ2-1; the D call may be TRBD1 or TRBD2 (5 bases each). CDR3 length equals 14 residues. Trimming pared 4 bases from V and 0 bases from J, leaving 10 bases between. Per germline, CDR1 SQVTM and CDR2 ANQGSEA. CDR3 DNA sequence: TGCAGCGTTGTGGGGGTGCACTCCTACAATGAGCAGTTCTTC. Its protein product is CSVVGVHSYNEQFF.

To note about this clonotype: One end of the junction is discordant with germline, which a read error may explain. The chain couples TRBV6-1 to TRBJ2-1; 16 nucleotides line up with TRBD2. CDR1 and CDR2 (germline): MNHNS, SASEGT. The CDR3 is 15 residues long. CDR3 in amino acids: CASSRTGTSGRGLNF. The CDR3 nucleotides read TGTGCCAGCAGCCGAACCGGGACTAGCGGGAGGGGCCTCAACTTC.

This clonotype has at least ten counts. CDR3: CASRNLRGGEFKVTQYF. CDR3 nucleotide sequence: TGTGCCAGTAGGAACCTTCGCGGGGGAGAGTTTAAGGTGACCCAGTACTTC. The rearrangement links TRBV19 to TRBJ2-5, with 7 nucleotides matching TRBD2. This CDR3 has 17 residues. Trimming cost V 6 bases and J 7 bases; bases outside gene matches: 20. Germline CDR1 is LNHDA and CDR2 is SQIVND (reference sequence).

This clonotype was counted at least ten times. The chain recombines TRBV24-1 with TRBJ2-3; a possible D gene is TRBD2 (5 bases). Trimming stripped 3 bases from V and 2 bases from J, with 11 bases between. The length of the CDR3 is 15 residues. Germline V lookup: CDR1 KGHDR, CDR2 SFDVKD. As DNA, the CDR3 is TGTGCCACCAGTGATAGCGGAGAGACCACAGATACGCAGTATTTT. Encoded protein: CATSDSGETTDTQYF.